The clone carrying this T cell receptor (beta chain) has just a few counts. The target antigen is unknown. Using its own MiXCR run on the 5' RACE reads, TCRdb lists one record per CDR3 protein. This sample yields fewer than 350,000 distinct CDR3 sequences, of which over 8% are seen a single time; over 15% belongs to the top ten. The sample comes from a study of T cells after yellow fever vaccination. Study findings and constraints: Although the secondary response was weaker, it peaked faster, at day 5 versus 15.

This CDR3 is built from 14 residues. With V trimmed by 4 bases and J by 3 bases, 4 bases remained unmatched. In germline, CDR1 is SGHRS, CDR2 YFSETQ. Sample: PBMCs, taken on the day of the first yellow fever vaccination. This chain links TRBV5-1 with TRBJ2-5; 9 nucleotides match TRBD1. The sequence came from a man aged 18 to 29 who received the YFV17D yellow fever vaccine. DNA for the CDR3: TGCGCCAGCAGCCCTAGGACAGGGGAAGAGACCCAGTACTTC. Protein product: CASSPRTGEETQYF.